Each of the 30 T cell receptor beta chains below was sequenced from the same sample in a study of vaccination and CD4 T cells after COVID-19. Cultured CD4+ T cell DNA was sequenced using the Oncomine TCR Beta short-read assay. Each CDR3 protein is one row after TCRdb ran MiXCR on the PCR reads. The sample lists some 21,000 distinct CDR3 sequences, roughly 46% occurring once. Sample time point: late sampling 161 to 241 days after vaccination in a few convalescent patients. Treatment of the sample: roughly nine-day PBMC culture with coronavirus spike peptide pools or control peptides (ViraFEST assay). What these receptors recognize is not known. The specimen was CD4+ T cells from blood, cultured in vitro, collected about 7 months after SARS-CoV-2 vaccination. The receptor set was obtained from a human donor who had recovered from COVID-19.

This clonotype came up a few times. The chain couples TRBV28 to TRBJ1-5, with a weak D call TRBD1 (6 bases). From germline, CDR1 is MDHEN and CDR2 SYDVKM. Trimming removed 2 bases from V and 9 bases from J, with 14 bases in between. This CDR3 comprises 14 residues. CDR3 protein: CASSLGYREAPQHF. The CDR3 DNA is TGTGCCAGCAGTTTAGGGTACAGGGAGGCGCCCCAGCATTTT.

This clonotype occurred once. The CDR3 nucleotides are TGTGCCAGCAGCCGACCGACTAGCGGGGGGGCCCAAACCTCCTACGAGCAGTACTTC. This translates into CASSRPTSGGAQTSYEQYF. This chain uses TRBV5-4 with TRBJ2-7; 14 bases agree with TRBD2. The CDR3 spans 19 residues. The junction had 12 bases not matched to a gene; V was cut back by 4 bases and J by 0 bases. CDR1 is SGHNT, CDR2 YYREEE, per germline (reference sequence).

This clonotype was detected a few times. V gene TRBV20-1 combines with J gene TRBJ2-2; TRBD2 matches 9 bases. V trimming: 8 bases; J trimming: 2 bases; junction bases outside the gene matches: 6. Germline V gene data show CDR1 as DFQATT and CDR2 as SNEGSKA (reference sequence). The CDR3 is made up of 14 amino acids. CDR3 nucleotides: TGCAGTTTTCTAGCGGGACCTAACACCGGGGAGCTGTTTTTT. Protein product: CSFLAGPNTGELFF.

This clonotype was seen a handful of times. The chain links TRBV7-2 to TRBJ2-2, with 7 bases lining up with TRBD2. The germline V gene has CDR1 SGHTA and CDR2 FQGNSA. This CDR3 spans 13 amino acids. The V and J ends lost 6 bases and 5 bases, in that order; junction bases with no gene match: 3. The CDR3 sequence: CASRSLATGELFF. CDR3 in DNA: TGTGCCAGCAGATCACTAGCGACCGGGGAGCTGTTTTTT. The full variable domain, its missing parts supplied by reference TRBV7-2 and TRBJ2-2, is GAGVSQSPSNKVTEKGKDVELRCDPISGHTALYWYRQSLGQGLEFLIYFQGNSAPDKSGLPSDRFSAERTGGSVSTLTIQRTQQEDSAVYLCASRSLATGELFFGEGSRLTVL.

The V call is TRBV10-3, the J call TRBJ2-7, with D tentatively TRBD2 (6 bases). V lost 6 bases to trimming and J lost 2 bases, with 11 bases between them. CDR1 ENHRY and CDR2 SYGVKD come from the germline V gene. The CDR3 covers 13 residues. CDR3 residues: CAISLGLPYEQYF. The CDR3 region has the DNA TGTGCCATCAGCTTGGGACTCCCCTACGAGCAGTACTTC.

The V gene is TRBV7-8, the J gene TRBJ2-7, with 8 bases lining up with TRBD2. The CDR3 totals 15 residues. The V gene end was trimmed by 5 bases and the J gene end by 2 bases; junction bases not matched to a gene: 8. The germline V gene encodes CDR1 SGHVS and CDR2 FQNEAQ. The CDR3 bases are TGTGCCAGCAGCCTTCGGGAGGGCACCCCCTACGAGCAGTACTTC. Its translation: CASSLREGTPYEQYF.

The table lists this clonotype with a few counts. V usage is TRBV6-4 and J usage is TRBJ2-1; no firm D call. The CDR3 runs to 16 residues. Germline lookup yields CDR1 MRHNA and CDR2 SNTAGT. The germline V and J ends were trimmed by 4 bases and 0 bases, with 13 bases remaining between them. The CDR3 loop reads CASSVTLRISYNEQFF. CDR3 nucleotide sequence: TGTGCCAGCAGTGTAACCCTGAGGATCTCCTACAATGAGCAGTTCTTC.

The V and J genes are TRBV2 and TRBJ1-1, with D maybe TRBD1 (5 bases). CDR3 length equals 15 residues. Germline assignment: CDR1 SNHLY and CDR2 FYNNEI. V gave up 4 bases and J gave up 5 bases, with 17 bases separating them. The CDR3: CASSAGRMGLTEAFF. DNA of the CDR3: TGTGCCAGCAGTGCCGGCCGTATGGGGCTTACTGAAGCTTTCTTT.

Written as DNA, the CDR3 is TGTGCCAGCAGGCCCAGCGGGAGTGGTTACGAGCAGTACTTC. Translating gives CASRPSGSGYEQYF. The rearrangement uses TRBV6-1 and TRBJ2-7, with 8 positions matching TRBD2. From germline, CDR1 is MNHNS and CDR2 SASEGT. The junction had 8 bases not matched to a gene; V was cut back by 6 bases and J by 4 bases. The CDR3 loop spans 14 amino acids.

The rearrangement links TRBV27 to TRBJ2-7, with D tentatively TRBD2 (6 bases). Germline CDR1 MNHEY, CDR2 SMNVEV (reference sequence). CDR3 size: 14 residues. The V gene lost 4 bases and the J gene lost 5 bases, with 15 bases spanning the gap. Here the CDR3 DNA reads TGTGCCAGCAGTTGGTCGGGACTCCCGGACGAGCAGTACTTC. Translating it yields CASSWSGLPDEQYF.

CDR3 in DNA: TGTGCCGGAACGTTCTCTGGGGCCAACGTCCTGACTTTC. It encodes CAGTFSGANVLTF. The chain joins TRBV6-1 to TRBJ2-6, with unresolved D. Trimming pared 11 bases from V and 0 bases from J, leaving 8 bases between. Per the germline V gene, CDR1 is MNHNS and CDR2 is SASEGT. This CDR3 comprises 13 residues.

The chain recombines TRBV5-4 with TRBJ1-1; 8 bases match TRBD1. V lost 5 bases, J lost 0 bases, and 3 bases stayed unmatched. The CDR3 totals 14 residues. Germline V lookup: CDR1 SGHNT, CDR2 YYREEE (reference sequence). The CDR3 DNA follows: TGTGCCAGCAGGACGGGACAGGTGAACACTGAAGCTTTCTTT. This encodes CASRTGQVNTEAFF.

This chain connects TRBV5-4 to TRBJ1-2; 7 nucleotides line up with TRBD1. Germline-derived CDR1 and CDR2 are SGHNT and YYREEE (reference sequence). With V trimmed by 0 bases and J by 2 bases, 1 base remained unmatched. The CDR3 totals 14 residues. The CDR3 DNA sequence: TGTGCCAGCAGCTTGGCCAGGGGGAACTATGGCTACACCTTC. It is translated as CASSLARGNYGYTF.

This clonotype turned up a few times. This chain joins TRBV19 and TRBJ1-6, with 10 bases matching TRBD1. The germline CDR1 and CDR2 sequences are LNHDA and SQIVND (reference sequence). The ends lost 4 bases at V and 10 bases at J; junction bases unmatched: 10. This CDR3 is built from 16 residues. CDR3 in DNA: TGTGCCAGTAGTACGTCCCCGGGACAGGGGCAATCACCCCTCCACTTT. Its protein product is CASSTSPGQGQSPLHF.

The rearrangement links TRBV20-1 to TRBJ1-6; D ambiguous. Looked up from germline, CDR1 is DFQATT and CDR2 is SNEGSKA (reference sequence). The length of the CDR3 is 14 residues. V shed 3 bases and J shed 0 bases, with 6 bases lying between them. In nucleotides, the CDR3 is TGCAGTGCTAGTCAAGGCTCCTATAATTCACCCCTCCACTTT. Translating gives CSASQGSYNSPLHF.

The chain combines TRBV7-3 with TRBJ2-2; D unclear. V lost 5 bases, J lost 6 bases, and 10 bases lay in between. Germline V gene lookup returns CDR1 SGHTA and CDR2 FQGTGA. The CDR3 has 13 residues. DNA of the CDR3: TGTGCCAGCAGCCCCCATTACGCCGGGGAGCTGTTTTTT. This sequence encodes CASSPHYAGELFF.

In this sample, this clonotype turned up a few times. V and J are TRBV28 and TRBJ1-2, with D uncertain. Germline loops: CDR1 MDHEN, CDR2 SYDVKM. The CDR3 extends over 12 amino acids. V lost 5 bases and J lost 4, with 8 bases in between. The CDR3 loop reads CASSQSGYGYTF. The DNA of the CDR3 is TGTGCCAGCAGTCAGTCTGGCTATGGCTACACCTTC.

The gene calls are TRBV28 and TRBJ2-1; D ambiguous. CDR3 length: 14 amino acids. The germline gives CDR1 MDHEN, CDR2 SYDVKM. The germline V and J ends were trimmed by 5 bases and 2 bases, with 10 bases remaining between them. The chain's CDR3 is CASSPPSTYNEQFF. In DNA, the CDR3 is TGTGCCAGCAGTCCGCCATCGACCTACAATGAGCAGTTCTTC. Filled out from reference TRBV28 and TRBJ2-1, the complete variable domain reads DVKVTQSSRYLVKRTGEKVFLECVQDMDHENMFWYRQDPGLGLRLIYFSYDVKMKEKGDIPEGYSVSREKKERFSLILESASTNQTSMYLCASSPPSTYNEQFFGPGTRLTVL.

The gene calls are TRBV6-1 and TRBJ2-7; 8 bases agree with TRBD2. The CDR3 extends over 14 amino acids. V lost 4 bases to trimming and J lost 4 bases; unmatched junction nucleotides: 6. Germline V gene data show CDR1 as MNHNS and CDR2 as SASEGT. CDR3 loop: CASSVRAGEYEQYF. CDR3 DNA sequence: TGTGCCAGCAGTGTGCGAGCGGGGGAATACGAGCAGTACTTC.

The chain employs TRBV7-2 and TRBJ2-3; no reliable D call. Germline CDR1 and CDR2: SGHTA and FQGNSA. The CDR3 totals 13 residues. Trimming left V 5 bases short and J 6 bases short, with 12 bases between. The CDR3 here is CASSPNSLDTQYF. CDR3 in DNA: TGTGCCAGCAGCCCGAACTCCCTCGATACGCAGTATTTT.

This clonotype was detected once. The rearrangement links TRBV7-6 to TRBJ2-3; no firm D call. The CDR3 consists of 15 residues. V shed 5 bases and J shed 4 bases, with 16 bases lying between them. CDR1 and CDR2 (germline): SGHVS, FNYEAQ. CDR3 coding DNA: TGTGCCAGCAGCGACCGCCCCTCGGGCGCAGATACGCAGTATTTT. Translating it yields CASSDRPSGADTQYF.

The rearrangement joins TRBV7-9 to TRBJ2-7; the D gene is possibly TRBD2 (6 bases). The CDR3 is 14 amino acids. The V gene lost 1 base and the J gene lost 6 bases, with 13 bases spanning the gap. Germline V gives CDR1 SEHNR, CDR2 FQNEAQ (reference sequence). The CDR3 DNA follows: TGTGCCAGCAGCTTAGGACTAGTGGGGCCCGAGCAGTACTTC. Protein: CASSLGLVGPEQYF.

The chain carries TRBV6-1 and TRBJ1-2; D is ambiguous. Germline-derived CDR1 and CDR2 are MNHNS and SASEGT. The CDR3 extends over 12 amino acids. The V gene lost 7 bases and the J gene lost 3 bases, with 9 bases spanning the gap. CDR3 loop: CASTRVDYGYTF. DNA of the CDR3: TGTGCCAGCACGAGGGTCGACTATGGCTACACCTTC.

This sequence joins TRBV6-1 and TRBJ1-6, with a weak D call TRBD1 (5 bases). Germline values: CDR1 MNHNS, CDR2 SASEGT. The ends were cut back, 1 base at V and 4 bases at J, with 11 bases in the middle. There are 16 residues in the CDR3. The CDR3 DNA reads TGTGCCAGCAGTGAAGGTGTGGGGGTTTATAATTCACCCCTCCACTTT. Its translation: CASSEGVGVYNSPLHF.

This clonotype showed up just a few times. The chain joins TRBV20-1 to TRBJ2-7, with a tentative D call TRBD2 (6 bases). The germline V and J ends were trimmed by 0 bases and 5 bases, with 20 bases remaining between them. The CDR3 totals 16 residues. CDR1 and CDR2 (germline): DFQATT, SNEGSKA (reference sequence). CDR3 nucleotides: TGCAGTGCTAGAGATACCAGCGGGTATACGATTAACGAGCAGTACTTC. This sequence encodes CSARDTSGYTINEQYF.

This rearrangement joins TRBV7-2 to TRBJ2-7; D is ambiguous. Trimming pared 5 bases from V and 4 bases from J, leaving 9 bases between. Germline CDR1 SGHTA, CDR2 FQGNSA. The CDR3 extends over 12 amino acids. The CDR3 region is CASSPTLYEQYF. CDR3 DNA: TGTGCCAGCAGCCCTACTCTTTACGAGCAGTACTTC. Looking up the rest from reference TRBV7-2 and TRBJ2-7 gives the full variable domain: GAGVSQSPSNKVTEKGKDVELRCDPISGHTALYWYRQSLGQGLEFLIYFQGNSAPDKSGLPSDRFSAERTGGSVSTLTIQRTQQEDSAVYLCASSPTLYEQYFGPGTRLTVT.

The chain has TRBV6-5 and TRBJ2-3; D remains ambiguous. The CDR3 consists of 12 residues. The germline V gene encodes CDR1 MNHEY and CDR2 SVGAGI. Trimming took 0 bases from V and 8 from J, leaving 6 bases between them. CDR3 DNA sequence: TGTGCCAGCAGTTACTCAACTGGTACGCAGTATTTT. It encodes CASSYSTGTQYF.

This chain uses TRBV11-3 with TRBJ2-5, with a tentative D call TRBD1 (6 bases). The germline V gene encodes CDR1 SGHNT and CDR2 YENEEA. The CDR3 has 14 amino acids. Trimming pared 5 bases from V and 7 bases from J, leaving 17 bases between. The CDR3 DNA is TGTGCCAGCAGCCTATATACACTAGGGGGGACCCAGTACTTC. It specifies CASSLYTLGGTQYF.

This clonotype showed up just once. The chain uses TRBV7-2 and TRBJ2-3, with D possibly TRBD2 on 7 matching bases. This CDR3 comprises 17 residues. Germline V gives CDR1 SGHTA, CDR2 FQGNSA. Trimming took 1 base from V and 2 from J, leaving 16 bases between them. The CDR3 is CASSLGGGVYITDTQYF. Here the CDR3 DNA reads TGTGCCAGCAGCTTAGGGGGGGGCGTCTATATCACAGATACGCAGTATTTT. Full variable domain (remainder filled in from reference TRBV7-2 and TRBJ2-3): GAGVSQSPSNKVTEKGKDVELRCDPISGHTALYWYRQSLGQGLEFLIYFQGNSAPDKSGLPSDRFSAERTGGSVSTLTIQRTQQEDSAVYLCASSLGGGVYITDTQYFGPGTRLTVL.

The CDR3 sequence: CASRLQGPSGRASEQYF. The CDR3 DNA is TGTGCCAGCAGACTACAGGGGCCTAGCGGGAGGGCCTCCGAGCAGTACTTC. The J gene is TRBJ2-7, the V gene TRBV7-8; 12 bases match TRBD2. The CDR3 covers 17 residues. Germline V gives CDR1 SGHVS, CDR2 FQNEAQ. J gave up 6 bases and V 6 bases, and 15 bases lay outside the gene matches.